This passage covers 23 T cell receptor beta chains from one sample sequenced in a study of control samples from healthy donors and cancer patients. Using immunoSEQ multiplex PCR, the repertoire was profiled, and TCRdb retains in-frame clones only, with some absent. The sample has around 180,000 clones; 85% to 95% are singletons. Sequenced input: blood. Receptors originate from a woman under 30 in good health.

The rearrangement links TRBV6-2 or TRBV6-3 to TRBJ1-1; D is unclear. The CDR3 has 13 amino acids. Trimming stripped 5 bases from V and 4 bases from J, with 11 bases between. CDR1 is MNHEY and CDR2 is SVGEGT in the germline V gene. The chain's CDR3 is CASSPFVATEAFF. CDR3 sequence (DNA): TGTGCCAGCAGTCCCTTCGTGGCCACTGAAGCTTTCTTT.

The CDR3 sequence: CASSRVGDAYEQYF. The CDR3 DNA reads TGTGCCAGTAGTAGGGTGGGTGACGCCTACGAGCAGTACTTC. The chain uses TRBV19 and TRBJ2-7; the D is unclear. From germline, CDR1 is LNHDA and CDR2 SQIVND (reference sequence). The CDR3 covers 14 residues. Trimming shortened V by 4 bases and J by 2 bases, and 12 bases separated the two germline ends.

The chain combines TRBV29-1 with TRBJ1-2, with TRBD1 matching 8 bases. The V gene's germline CDR1 is SQVTM and CDR2 ANQGSEA. CDR3 size: 13 residues. Trimming cost V 8 bases and J 6 bases; bases outside gene matches: 11. The CDR3: CSPPLDREDGYTF. CDR3 coding DNA: TGCAGCCCTCCTCTGGACAGGGAGGATGGCTACACCTTC. Complete variable domain (other parts from reference TRBV29-1 and TRBJ1-2): SAVISQKPSRDICQRGTSLTIQCQVDSQVTMMFWYRQQPGQSLTLIATANQGSEATYESGFVIDKFPISRPNLTFSTLTVSNMSPEDSSIYLCSPPLDREDGYTFGSGTRLTVV.

The rearrangement uses TRBV6-5 and TRBJ2-5; weak D call: TRBD2 (6 bases). The ends were cut back, 8 bases at V and 5 bases at J, with 18 bases in the middle. Germline V CDR1 and CDR2: MNHEY, SVGAGI. This CDR3 comprises 14 residues. CDR3 DNA: TGTGCCAGCTGCCCCACACTAGCCGGGGAGACCCAGTACTTC. Translated: CASCPTLAGETQYF.

V and J are TRBV24-1 and TRBJ2-3; D may be TRBD1 (6 bases). V was shortened by 9 bases and J by 7 bases, with 25 bases between the two germline ends. Germline V gene data show CDR1 as KGHDR and CDR2 as SFDVKD. This CDR3 is 16 amino acids long. In DNA, the CDR3 is TGTGCCACCGAGTCCAAACAGGGAAGCCTCGCAAATACGCAGTATTTT. It yields the protein CATESKQGSLANTQYF.

This clone was seen at least ten times. The V call is TRBV10-3, the J call TRBJ1-2, with 7 bases aligning to TRBD1. Germline CDR1 ENHRY, CDR2 SYGVKD. V lost 7 bases, J lost 9 bases, and 8 bases stayed unmatched. The CDR3 consists of 12 residues. The CDR3 DNA reads as TGTGCCATCAAGGACAGGCTGAGACGCTACACCTTC. Translated: CAIKDRLRRYTF.

The genes are TRBV7-9 and TRBJ2-3; no reliable D call. Per the germline V gene, CDR1 is SEHNR and CDR2 is FQNEAQ (reference sequence). This CDR3 spans 11 amino acids. Trimming shortened V by 1 base and J by 5 bases, and 1 base separated the two germline ends. The CDR3 nucleotides read TGTGCCAGCAGCTTAGTAGATACGCAGTATTTT. This sequence encodes CASSLVDTQYF.

J is TRBJ2-1 and V is TRBV18, with 7 bases fitting TRBD1. The CDR3 extends over 16 amino acids. Germline CDR1 reads KGHSH; CDR2 reads LQKENI. J lost 5 bases, V lost 5 bases, and 12 bases had no gene match. In DNA, the CDR3 is TGTGCCAGCTCAAATACAGGGGCCGTCCCGGACAATGAGCAGTTCTTC. It specifies CASSNTGAVPDNEQFF. Full variable domain (outside the CDR3, taken from reference TRBV18 and TRBJ2-1): NAGVMQNPRHLVRRRGQEARLRCSPMKGHSHVYWYRQLPEEGLKFMVYLQKENIIDESGMPKERFSAEFPKEGPSILRIQQVVRGDSAAYFCASSNTGAVPDNEQFFGPGTRLTVL.

The chain has TRBV6-5 and TRBJ2-1, with D hard to call. The V gene's germline CDR1 is MNHEY and CDR2 SVGAGI. The V gene lost 6 bases and the J gene lost 7 bases, with 16 bases spanning the gap. The CDR3 loop spans 14 amino acids. CDR3 region: CASSVRKERNEQFF. CDR3 DNA: TGTGCCAGCAGCGTCCGGAAAGAAAGGAATGAGCAGTTCTTC.

This chain joins TRBV2 and TRBJ2-3; 10 nucleotides align to TRBD1. The CDR3 contains 18 residues. Germline CDR1 reads SNHLY; CDR2 reads FYNNEI. V was clipped by 5 bases and J by 3 bases; unmatched bases: 14. In nucleotides, the CDR3 is TGTGCCAGCAGTCTAGCCTTCCGGGACAGGGGCCTGACAGATACGCAGTATTTT. It encodes CASSLAFRDRGLTDTQYF.

The rearrangement uses TRBV9 and TRBJ2-3, with D maybe TRBD2 (6 bases). CDR3 length equals 16 residues. With 3 bases removed from V and 2 bases from J, the gap between germline ends came to 16 bases. The germline V gene has CDR1 SGDLS and CDR2 YYNGEE. CDR3 residues: CASSDSRDSDTDTQYF. In nucleotides, the CDR3 is TGTGCCAGCAGCGACTCCCGGGACTCAGACACAGATACGCAGTATTTT.

The CDR3 DNA reads TGTGCCACCAGGCGGGGGGGCCTTTCGAAAGAGACCCAGTACTTC. The encoded protein is CATRRGGLSKETQYF. The genes are TRBV15 and TRBJ2-5, with TRBD2 matching over 9 bases. In germline, CDR1 is LNHNV, CDR2 YYDKDF (reference sequence). V lost 6 bases to trimming and J lost 3 bases; unmatched junction nucleotides: 8. The CDR3 has 15 amino acids.

The chain has TRBV3-1 (or the pseudogene TRBV3-2) and TRBJ2-1; no firm D call. The CDR3 covers 15 residues. Trimming removed 0 bases from V and 7 bases from J, with 13 bases in between. The V gene's germline CDR1 is LGHDT and CDR2 YNNKEL (reference sequence). CDR3 loop: CASSQESLLRNEQFF. The CDR3 region has the DNA TGTGCCAGCAGCCAAGAGAGTTTGCTGAGGAATGAGCAGTTCTTC.

J is TRBJ2-7 and V is TRBV11-2, with TRBD2 matching over 7 bases. V gave up 0 bases and J gave up 3 bases; unmatched junction bases: 5. CDR3 length equals 15 residues. CDR1 is SGHAT and CDR2 is FQNNGV in the germline V gene. CDR3 coding DNA: TGTGCCAGCAGCTTAGATCGGGCTAGCGGCTACGAGCAGTACTTC. This gives the protein CASSLDRASGYEQYF.

This chain joins TRBV9 and TRBJ1-1; D is ambiguous. Germline CDR1 reads SGDLS; CDR2 reads YYNGEE. The CDR3 runs 13 residues. V lost 2 bases and J lost 1, with 6 bases in between. CDR3 residues: CASSVYGNTEAFF. In nucleotides, the CDR3 is TGTGCCAGCAGCGTTTATGGGAACACTGAAGCTTTCTTT.

The chain joins TRBV6-5 to TRBJ2-4; D might be TRBD2 (5 bases). Germline-derived CDR1 and CDR2 are MNHEY and SVGAGI. V was trimmed by 2 bases and J by 1 base, leaving 9 bases between them. The CDR3 is 15 amino acids. This CDR3 reads CASSYEGPAKNIQYF. Written as DNA, the CDR3 is TGTGCCAGCAGTTACGAGGGCCCCGCCAAAAACATTCAGTACTTC.

The J gene is TRBJ1-5, the V gene TRBV6-6; D call uncertain. This CDR3 spans 12 amino acids. Germline lookup yields CDR1 MNHNY and CDR2 SVGAGI (reference sequence). The ends were cut back, 2 bases at V and 7 bases at J, with 6 bases in the middle. The CDR3 loop is CASSYGVQPQHF. The CDR3 DNA reads as TGTGCCAGCAGTTACGGGGTACAGCCCCAGCATTTT.

In its sample, this clone was seen a few times. The chain uses TRBV3-1 (or the pseudogene TRBV3-2) and TRBJ1-2; TRBD1 agrees at 8 bases. Germline CDR1 LGHDT, CDR2 YNNKEL (reference sequence). With V trimmed by 6 bases and J by 4 bases, 10 bases remained unmatched. The CDR3 is 15 amino acids. The CDR3 coding sequence is TGTGCCAGCAGTCTTGGGACAGGACACGTCTATGGCTACACCTTC. It codes for CASSLGTGHVYGYTF.

CDR3 in DNA: TGTGCCAGCACCGCATTCGGCACAGATACGCAGTATTTT. Protein product: CASTAFGTDTQYF. The rearrangement uses TRBV9 and TRBJ2-3; D is ambiguous. The CDR3 sequence is 13 residues long. The V gene's germline CDR1 is SGDLS and CDR2 YYNGEE. Trimming took 6 bases from V and 1 from J, leaving 9 bases between them.

The chain carries TRBV28 and TRBJ1-5; 7 bases are shared with TRBD1. Germline V gene data show CDR1 as MDHEN and CDR2 as SYDVKM. This CDR3 comprises 15 residues. V lost 2 bases, J lost 3 bases, and 4 bases stayed unmatched. The CDR3 loop reads CASSLLQGDNQPQHF. The CDR3 DNA reads TGTGCCAGCAGTTTACTGCAGGGGGACAATCAGCCCCAGCATTTT.

The chain links TRBV3-1 (or the pseudogene TRBV3-2) to TRBJ2-7; D may be TRBD1 or TRBD2 (6 bases each). Trimming took 0 bases from V and 7 from J, leaving 16 bases between them. Looked up from germline, CDR1 is LGHDT and CDR2 is YNNKEL (reference sequence). The CDR3 has 15 amino acids. The CDR3 DNA reads as TGTGCCAGCAGCCAAGATCTGGTGGGGGGCAGGGAGCAGTACTTC. It yields the protein CASSQDLVGGREQYF.

J is TRBJ1-1 and V is TRBV9; TRBD1 agrees at 11 bases. This CDR3 is 16 amino acids long. Trimming took 4 bases from V and 5 from J; bases not matched to a gene: 10. CDR1 SGDLS and CDR2 YYNGEE come from the germline V gene. The CDR3 sequence: CASSTGTGGRETEAFF. The CDR3 DNA sequence: TGTGCCAGCAGCACGGGGACAGGGGGAAGGGAGACTGAAGCTTTCTTT.

The gene calls are TRBV5-1 and TRBJ2-2; 11 nucleotides agree with TRBD2. CDR3 length: 15 residues. The V segment lost 2 bases and the J segment 10 bases; nucleotides outside the gene matches: 7. The germline CDR1 and CDR2 sequences are SGHRS and YFSETQ. The CDR3 DNA reads as TGCGCCAGCAGCTTCCCGACTAGCGGGGTACCGGAGCTGTTTTTT. This encodes CASSFPTSGVPELFF.